These T cell receptor beta chains were read from a single sample in a study of control samples from healthy donors and cancer patients. TCRdb's table, derived via immunoSEQ multiplex PCR, lists solely in-frame clones and lacks some. The table lists 150,000 or so clones, roughly 94% of them singletons, with about 8.5% in the top ten. Specimen: blood. The receptors were gathered from a woman aged 35 to 49 in good health. Each CDR3 is given with its conserved first and last residue. A D gene is named only where the DNA matches it firmly. Only part of the rows carry a size: once, few, many, or a class if the clone is expanded.

size: -
V: TRBV6-5
J: TRBJ1-5
D: -
DNA: TGTGCCAGCAAACGTAAAGGGGAAGGCAATCAGCCCCAGCATTTT
CDR3: CASKRKGEGNQPQHF

size: once
V: TRBV10-3
J: TRBJ1-5
D: -
DNA: TGTGCCATCAGTGTGGGGCAGGGCAGCAATCAGCCCCAGCATTTT
CDR3: CAISVGQGSNQPQHF

size: -
V: TRBV7-6
J: TRBJ2-1
D: -
DNA: TGTGCCAGCAGCCGTATGACGCGGAGCTCCTACAATGAGCAGTTCTTC
CDR3: CASSRMTRSSYNEQFF

size: -
V: TRBV29-1
J: TRBJ1-2
D: -
DNA: TGCAGCGTTCCGTTCATCTCGGGTTATGGCTACACCTTC
CDR3: CSVPFISGYGYTF

size: -
V: TRBV14
J: TRBJ1-4
D: TRBD1
DNA: TGTGCCAGCAGTCGGACAGGAGGAGGTAGTGAAAAACTGTTTTTT
CDR3: CASSRTGGGSEKLFF

size: once
V: TRBV7-9
J: TRBJ1-1
D: -
DNA: TGTGCCAGCAGCTTAGGAGGTCGCTCCGCAGCTTTCTTT
CDR3: CASSLGGRSAAFF

size: -
V: TRBV6-4
J: TRBJ1-2
D: TRBD1
DNA: TGTGCCAGCAGTGACTCTCGATTGGGGACAGGTGGCTACACCTTC
CDR3: CASSDSRLGTGGYTF

size: -
V: TRBV7-2
J: TRBJ2-7
D: -
DNA: TGTGCCAGCAGCACCCGGGTTAGTACCACCTACGAGCAGTACTTC
CDR3: CASSTRVSTTYEQYF

size: -
V: TRBV6-5
J: TRBJ2-1
D: -
DNA: TGTGCCACTAAACCCTCACTGTCGGATGAGCAGTTCTTC
CDR3: CATKPSLSDEQFF

size: -
V: TRBV12-3/TRBV12-4
J: TRBJ1-6
D: -
DNA: TGTGCCACGACCCGGTATAATTCACCCCTCCACTTT
CDR3: CATTRYNSPLHF

size: -
V: TRBV2
J: TRBJ1-6
D: TRBD1
DNA: TGTGCCAGCAGGCCCCCGGGACAGATCAGCTCCTATAATTCACCCCTCCACTTT
CDR3: CASRPPGQISSYNSPLHF

size: -
V: TRBV15
J: TRBJ1-4
D: -
DNA: TGTGCCACCAGCAGAGATCTGTCTGAAATATCAAATGAAAAACTGTTTTTT
CDR3: CATSRDLSEISNEKLFF

size: -
V: TRBV19
J: TRBJ1-2
D: -
DNA: TGTGCCAGTAGTGTACTTAGATATGGCTACACCTTC
CDR3: CASSVLRYGYTF

size: once
V: TRBV4-3
J: TRBJ1-2
D: -
DNA: TGCGCCAGCAGTCCCCAGGACAGTAGCTATGGCTACACCTTC
CDR3: CASSPQDSSYGYTF

size: -
V: TRBV29-1
J: TRBJ1-6
D: -
DNA: TGCAGCGTTGAATTAGGGGATAATTCACCCCTCCACTTT
CDR3: CSVELGDNSPLHF

size: -
V: TRBV29-1
J: TRBJ1-1
D: -
DNA: TGCAGCAGTGTAGGGCAGGCCCTGGACGGGAACACTGAAGCTTTCTTT
CDR3: CSSVGQALDGNTEAFF

size: -
V: TRBV7-7
J: TRBJ2-7
D: -
DNA: TGTGCCAGCAGCCCCGCCTTGGGGGCCTTTTACGAGCAGTACTTC
CDR3: CASSPALGAFYEQYF

size: -
V: TRBV21-1
J: TRBJ1-5
D: -
DNA: TGTGCCAGCTGGACAGGGGGCGCCTGGCAGCCCCAGCATTTT
CDR3: CASWTGGAWQPQHF

size: once
V: TRBV11-2
J: TRBJ1-5
D: -
DNA: TGTGCCAGCAGCTTCAATAAGGATCAGCCCCAGCATTTT
CDR3: CASSFNKDQPQHF

size: few
V: TRBV11-2
J: TRBJ1-4
D: -
DNA: TGTGCCAGCAGCTTAGTTGCCGAACCCCGGGCTGGGGATGAAAAACTGTTTTTT
CDR3: CASSLVAEPRAGDEKLFF

size: -
V: TRBV19
J: TRBJ1-6
D: -
DNA: TGTGCCAGTAGTATGGGCGGTAATTCACCCCTCCACTTT
CDR3: CASSMGGNSPLHF

size: -
V: TRBV18
J: TRBJ2-1
D: -
DNA: TGTGCCAGCTCTCAGCGGGCTCTGGGCTCACATGAGCAGTTCTTC
CDR3: CASSQRALGSHEQFF

size: -
V: TRBV24-1
J: TRBJ2-1
D: TRBD2
DNA: TGTGCCACCAGTGATACCGGGACTAGCATACATGAGCAGTTCTTC
CDR3: CATSDTGTSIHEQFF

size: -
V: TRBV19
J: TRBJ2-2
D: -
DNA: TGTGCCAGTAGGCCAGGGGTAAACACCGGGGAGCTGTTTTTT
CDR3: CASRPGVNTGELFF

size: -
V: TRBV27
J: TRBJ1-1
D: -
DNA: TGTGCCAGCAGGGGATGGGGGAACACTGAAGCTTTCTTT
CDR3: CASRGWGNTEAFF

size: -
V: TRBV2
J: TRBJ1-3
D: TRBD1
DNA: TGTGCCAGCAGCTACAGGGGGAGAGGTGGAAACACCATATATTTT
CDR3: CASSYRGRGGNTIYF

size: -
V: TRBV5-8
J: TRBJ1-2
D: -
DNA: TGTGCCAGCAGCTTGATCTTTCCCCGGGGGGATGGCTACACCTTC
CDR3: CASSLIFPRGDGYTF

size: -
V: TRBV10-3
J: TRBJ2-7
D: TRBD2
DNA: TGTGCCATCAGCACTAGCGGGAGTGTCTACGAGCAGTACTTC
CDR3: CAISTSGSVYEQYF

size: -
V: TRBV7-2
J: TRBJ1-5
D: -
DNA: TGTGCCAGCAGCTTTGTAACAGGAGCAAATCAGCCCCAGCATTTT
CDR3: CASSFVTGANQPQHF

size: -
V: TRBV2
J: TRBJ1-1
D: -
DNA: TGTGCCAGCAGTGAACGGGACTGGAACACTGAAGCTTTCTTT
CDR3: CASSERDWNTEAFF

size: -
V: TRBV3-1/TRBV3-2
J: TRBJ1-2
D: -
DNA: TGTGCCAGCAGCTCAACGGGACGGCCGTCCTATGGCTACACCTTC
CDR3: CASSSTGRPSYGYTF

size: -
V: TRBV3-1/TRBV3-2
J: TRBJ2-3
D: -
DNA: TGTGCCAGCAGCCAAGAACACAGAGGCACAGATACGCAGTATTTT
CDR3: CASSQEHRGTDTQYF

size: -
V: TRBV4-3
J: TRBJ2-7
D: -
DNA: TGCGCCAGCAGCCTGGAAACCGGGACCACCTACGAGCAGTACTTC
CDR3: CASSLETGTTYEQYF

size: -
V: TRBV5-1
J: TRBJ1-6
D: -
DNA: TGCGCCAGCAGCTGGGGTCGGAGTTCAAATTCACCCCTCCACTTT
CDR3: CASSWGRSSNSPLHF

size: -
V: TRBV11-3
J: TRBJ2-3
D: -
DNA: TGTGCCAGCAGCTTAAGACGATTTGATACGCAGTATTTT
CDR3: CASSLRRFDTQYF

size: -
V: TRBV7-9
J: TRBJ2-7
D: TRBD1
DNA: TGTGCCAGCAGCTATGGACAGGGGACCACCTACGAGCAGTACTTC
CDR3: CASSYGQGTTYEQYF

size: -
V: TRBV11-3
J: TRBJ2-1
D: -
DNA: TGTGCCAGCAGCTTAGGCCAGGGGACTCACCTCAGGAATGAGCAGTTCTTC
CDR3: CASSLGQGTHLRNEQFF

size: -
V: TRBV7-9
J: TRBJ1-2
D: -
DNA: TGTGCCAGCAGCCCATGGCAGCTTATAGAACTTAACTATGGCTACACCTTC
CDR3: CASSPWQLIELNYGYTF

size: -
V: TRBV7-2
J: TRBJ1-3
D: -
DNA: TGTGCCAGCAGCCCGAGACCCAACTCTGGAAACACCATATATTTT
CDR3: CASSPRPNSGNTIYF

size: -
V: TRBV12-3/TRBV12-4
J: TRBJ1-5
D: -
DNA: TGTGCCAGTAAGTGGGGGCGTCAGCCCCAGCATTTT
CDR3: CASKWGRQPQHF

size: -
V: TRBV3-1/TRBV3-2
J: TRBJ1-2
D: -
DNA: TGTGCCAGCAGCCCCTCGGCGGCCGAGTATGGCTACACCTTC
CDR3: CASSPSAAEYGYTF

size: -
V: TRBV3-1/TRBV3-2
J: TRBJ1-2
D: -
DNA: TGTGCCAGCAGCCAACGCAATGGCTACACCTTC
CDR3: CASSQRNGYTF

size: -
V: TRBV6-2/TRBV6-3
J: TRBJ1-1
D: -
DNA: TGTGCCAGCAGCAACGCGGGTTTCGGCACTGAAGCTTTCTTT
CDR3: CASSNAGFGTEAFF

size: -
V: TRBV5-1
J: TRBJ2-2
D: TRBD2
DNA: TGCGCCAGCAGCCGACGGGAGGTCTACGCGAACACCGGGGAGCTGTTTTTT
CDR3: CASSRREVYANTGELFF

size: -
V: TRBV7-2
J: TRBJ1-1
D: -
DNA: TGTGCCAGCAGCTTAGACACTGAAGCTTTCTTT
CDR3: CASSLDTEAFF

size: -
V: TRBV4-3
J: TRBJ1-3
D: -
DNA: TGCGCCAGCAGCCAAGATACAGGGCGAAACACCATATATTTT
CDR3: CASSQDTGRNTIYF

size: -
V: TRBV12-3/TRBV12-4
J: TRBJ1-2
D: -
DNA: TGTGCCAGCAGCTTAGACAGCAACTATGGCTACACCTTC
CDR3: CASSLDSNYGYTF

size: once
V: TRBV4-3
J: TRBJ1-1
D: -
DNA: TGCGCCAGCAGCCAAGAACCCGGATTTGGCCGAGGGGTTGAAGCTTTCTTT
CDR3: CASSQEPGFGRGVEAFF

size: -
V: TRBV9
J: TRBJ1-2
D: TRBD1
DNA: TGTGCCAGCACCTTGTCACCAGGGGGCCGTAACTATGGCTACACCTTC
CDR3: CASTLSPGGRNYGYTF

size: -
V: TRBV3-1/TRBV3-2
J: TRBJ2-5
D: -
DNA: TGTGCCAGCAGCCAAGGGGGGGCTTGGGGAGAGACCCAGTACTTC
CDR3: CASSQGGAWGETQYF

size: -
V: TRBV20-1
J: TRBJ2-2
D: -
DNA: TGCAGTGGCCTTTCCTCCGGGGAGCTGTTTTTT
CDR3: CSGLSSGELFF

size: -
V: TRBV5-1
J: TRBJ1-2
D: -
DNA: TGCGCCAGCACACCTGGCAGCAGGGACATATATGGCTACACCTTC
CDR3: CASTPGSRDIYGYTF